The clone carrying this T cell receptor beta chain was observed a handful of times. Its target is not known. The data derive from a study of T-cell reconstitution after alpha-beta-depleted transplantation in children. Unique molecular identifiers were incorporated into the prepared TCRbeta library. Via MiXCR, TCRdb re-called the PCR reads, giving one row per CDR3 protein. In the table there are roughly 100,000 distinct CDR3 sequences, 4.5% to 7.5% of which are singletons. General study points: There were reportedly several hundred expanded graft clones from which alpha-beta T cells came about two months after transplant. T-cell numbers and diversity, one year after transplant, stemmed largely from T cells that were newly produced. In some patients, recipient T cells and intrathymic progenitors surviving conditioning explained high day-60 diversity.

This sequence was found in a female patient aged 2 to 10 who had a stem cell transplant for Fanconi anemia, so the T cells may come from the graft donor. The starting material was PBMCs, mostly from graft donor cells, obtained 60 days after TCRalphabeta/CD19-depleted stem cell transplant.

CDR3 coding DNA: TGTGCCAGCAGTTACTCGGCTGCCGAGCAGTACTTC. This translates into CASSYSAAEQYF. The rearrangement uses TRBV6-6 and TRBJ2-7; D gene unclear. From germline, CDR1 is MNHNY and CDR2 SVGAGI (reference sequence). The V end lost 0 bases, the J end lost 6 bases, and 6 bases lay between the germline ends. This CDR3 has 12 residues.